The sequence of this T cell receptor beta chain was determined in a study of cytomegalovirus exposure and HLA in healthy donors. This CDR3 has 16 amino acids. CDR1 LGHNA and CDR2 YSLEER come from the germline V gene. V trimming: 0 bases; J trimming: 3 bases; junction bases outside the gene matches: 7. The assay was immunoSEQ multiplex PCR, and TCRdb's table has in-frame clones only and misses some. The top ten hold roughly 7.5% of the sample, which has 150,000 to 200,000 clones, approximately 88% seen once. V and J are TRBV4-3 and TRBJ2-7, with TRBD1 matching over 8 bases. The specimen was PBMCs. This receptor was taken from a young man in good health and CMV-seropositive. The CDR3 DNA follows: TGCGCCAGCAGCCAAGAGTTCGCAGGGGGCAACTACGAGCAGTACTTC. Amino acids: CASSQEFAGGNYEQYF.